This T cell receptor beta chain is from a study of beta chain features in type 1 diabetes. This clone was seen a handful of times. The antigen is undetermined. In germline, CDR1 is SEHNR, CDR2 FQNEAQ (reference sequence). This CDR3 region has 13 residues. Trimming cost V 6 bases and J 6 bases, with 9 bases left between them. General study results and limits: The similarity of naive, central memory and Treg TCRB repertoires appeared greater among patients than among healthy donors.

Naive, central memory, regulatory and stem cell-like memory cells within the CD4+ compartment were sorted using CD45RO/CCR7/CD25/CD127/CD95/CD27. cDNA synthesis used the whole RNA isolate, giving expressed TCRB sequences. Sequenced by immunoSEQ multiplex PCR; TCRdb stores in-frame clones only, minus some. There are roughly 240,000 clones in the sample; around 14% occur only once, and roughly 0.024% lies in the top ten. V usage is TRBV7-9 and J usage is TRBJ1-6; TRBD1 is a possible D gene (6 bases). The sequence was obtained from a woman aged 35 to 49 in good health. Material for sequencing was naive CD4+ T cells from blood. CDR3 protein: CASSRTANSPLHF. CDR3 bases: TGTGCCAGCAGTAGGACAGCTAATTCACCCCTCCACTTT.